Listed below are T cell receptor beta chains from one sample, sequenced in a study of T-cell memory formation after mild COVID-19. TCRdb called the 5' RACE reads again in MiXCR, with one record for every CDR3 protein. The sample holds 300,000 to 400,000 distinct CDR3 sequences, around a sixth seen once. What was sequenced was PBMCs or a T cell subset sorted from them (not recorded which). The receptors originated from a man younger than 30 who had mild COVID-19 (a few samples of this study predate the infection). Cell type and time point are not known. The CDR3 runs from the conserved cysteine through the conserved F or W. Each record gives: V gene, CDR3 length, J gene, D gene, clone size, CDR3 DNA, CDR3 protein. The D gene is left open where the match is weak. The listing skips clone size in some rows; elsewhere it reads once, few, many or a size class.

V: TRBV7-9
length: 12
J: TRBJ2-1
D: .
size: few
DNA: TGTGCCAGCAGCTTAGAGTTTAATGAGCAGTTCTTC
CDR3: CASSLEFNEQFF

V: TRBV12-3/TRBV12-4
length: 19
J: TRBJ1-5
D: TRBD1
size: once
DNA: TGTGCCAGCAGTTTAGTTCGCAGGGGGATAGTCGACCGGAATCAGCCCCAGCATTTT
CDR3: CASSLVRRGIVDRNQPQHF

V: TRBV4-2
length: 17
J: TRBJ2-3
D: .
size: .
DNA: TGTGCCAGCAGCCAAGGGGAGGACTACGGCATATCAGATACGCAGTATTTT
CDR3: CASSQGEDYGISDTQYF

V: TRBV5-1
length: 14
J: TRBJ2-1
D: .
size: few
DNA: TGCGCCAGCAGCTCTGAGGGCGGGGGCGCTGAGCAGTTCTTC
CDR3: CASSSEGGGAEQFF

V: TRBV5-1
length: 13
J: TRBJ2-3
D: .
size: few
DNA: TGCGCCAGCAGCTTTAAAGGCACAGATACGCAGTATTTT
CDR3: CASSFKGTDTQYF

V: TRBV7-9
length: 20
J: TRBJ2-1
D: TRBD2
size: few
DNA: TGTGCCAGCAGCTACTCCCGACTAGCGGGGGGGCCCCACTCCTACAATGAGCAGTTCTTC
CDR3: CASSYSRLAGGPHSYNEQFF

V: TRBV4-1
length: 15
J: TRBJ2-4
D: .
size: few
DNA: TGCGCCAGCAGCGATCGTCGGATAGCCAAAAACATTCAGTACTTC
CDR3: CASSDRRIAKNIQYF

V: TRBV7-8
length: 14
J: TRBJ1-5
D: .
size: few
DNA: TGTGCCAGCAGCGGCGCCACCCGGGGCCAGCCCCAGCATTTT
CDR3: CASSGATRGQPQHF

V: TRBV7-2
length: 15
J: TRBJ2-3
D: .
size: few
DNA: TGTGCCAGCAACCCGAGGGGGGGAAACACAGATACGCAGTATTTT
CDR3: CASNPRGGNTDTQYF

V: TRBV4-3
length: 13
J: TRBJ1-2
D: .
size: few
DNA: TGCGCCAGCAGCCAATTTCAGACAAGCGGCTACACCTTC
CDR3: CASSQFQTSGYTF

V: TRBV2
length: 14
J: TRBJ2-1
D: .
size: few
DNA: TGTGCCAGCGTCGGAGGGCGCACGAACAATGAGCAGTTCTTC
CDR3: CASVGGRTNNEQFF

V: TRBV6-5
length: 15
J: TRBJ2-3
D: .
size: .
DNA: TGTGCCAGCAGTTACTCGAGAGGCACCACAGATACGCAGTATTTT
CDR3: CASSYSRGTTDTQYF

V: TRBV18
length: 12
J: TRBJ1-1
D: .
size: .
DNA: TGTGCCTCCCTGGAGCTGAACACTGAAGCTTTCTTT
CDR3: CASLELNTEAFF

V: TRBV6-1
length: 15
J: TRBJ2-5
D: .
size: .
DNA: TGTGCCAGCAGTGAAGGGCTTTGGGACACAGAGACCCAGTACTTC
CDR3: CASSEGLWDTETQYF

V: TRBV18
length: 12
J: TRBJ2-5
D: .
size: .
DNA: TGTGCCAGCTCAATGTACCAAGAGACCCAGTACTTC
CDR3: CASSMYQETQYF

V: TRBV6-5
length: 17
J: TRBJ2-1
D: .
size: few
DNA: TGTGCCAGCAGCTTTTCTTCCGGGACGCTTGCGGGGAATGAGCAGTTCTTC
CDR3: CASSFSSGTLAGNEQFF

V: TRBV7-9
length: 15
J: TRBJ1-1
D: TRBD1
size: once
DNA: TGTGCCAGCAGCCCTAGACAGGGGGTGGGGTCTGAAGCTTTCTTT
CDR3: CASSPRQGVGSEAFF

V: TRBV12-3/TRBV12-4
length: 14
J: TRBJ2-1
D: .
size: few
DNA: TGTGCCAGCACCACCCCCCAAGGGTACAATGAGCAGTTCTTC
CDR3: CASTTPQGYNEQFF

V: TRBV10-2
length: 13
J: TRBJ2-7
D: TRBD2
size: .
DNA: TGCGCCAGCAGTGAGTGGGGGGGCTACGAGCAGTACTTC
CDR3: CASSEWGGYEQYF

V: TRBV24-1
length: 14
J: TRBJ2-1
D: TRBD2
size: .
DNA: TGTGCCACCGGGGAGGGGAGCTCCTACAATGAGCAGTTCTTC
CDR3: CATGEGSSYNEQFF

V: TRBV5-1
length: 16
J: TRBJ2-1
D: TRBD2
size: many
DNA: TGCGCCAGCAGCGTGGGACTAGCCCTTCTTTACAATGAGCAGTTCTTC
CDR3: CASSVGLALLYNEQFF

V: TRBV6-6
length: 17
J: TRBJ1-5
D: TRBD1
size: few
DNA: TGTGCCAGCAGCCCGGACAGGGCATGGGGAAGCAATCAGCCCCAGCATTTT
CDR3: CASSPDRAWGSNQPQHF

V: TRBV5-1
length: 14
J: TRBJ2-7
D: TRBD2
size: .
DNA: TGCGCCAGCATCTTGGGGAGGGGAGCCTACGAGCAGTACTTC
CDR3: CASILGRGAYEQYF

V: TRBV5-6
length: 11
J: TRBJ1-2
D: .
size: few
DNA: TGTGCCAGCAGCGAGGGGTATGGCTACACCTTC
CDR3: CASSEGYGYTF